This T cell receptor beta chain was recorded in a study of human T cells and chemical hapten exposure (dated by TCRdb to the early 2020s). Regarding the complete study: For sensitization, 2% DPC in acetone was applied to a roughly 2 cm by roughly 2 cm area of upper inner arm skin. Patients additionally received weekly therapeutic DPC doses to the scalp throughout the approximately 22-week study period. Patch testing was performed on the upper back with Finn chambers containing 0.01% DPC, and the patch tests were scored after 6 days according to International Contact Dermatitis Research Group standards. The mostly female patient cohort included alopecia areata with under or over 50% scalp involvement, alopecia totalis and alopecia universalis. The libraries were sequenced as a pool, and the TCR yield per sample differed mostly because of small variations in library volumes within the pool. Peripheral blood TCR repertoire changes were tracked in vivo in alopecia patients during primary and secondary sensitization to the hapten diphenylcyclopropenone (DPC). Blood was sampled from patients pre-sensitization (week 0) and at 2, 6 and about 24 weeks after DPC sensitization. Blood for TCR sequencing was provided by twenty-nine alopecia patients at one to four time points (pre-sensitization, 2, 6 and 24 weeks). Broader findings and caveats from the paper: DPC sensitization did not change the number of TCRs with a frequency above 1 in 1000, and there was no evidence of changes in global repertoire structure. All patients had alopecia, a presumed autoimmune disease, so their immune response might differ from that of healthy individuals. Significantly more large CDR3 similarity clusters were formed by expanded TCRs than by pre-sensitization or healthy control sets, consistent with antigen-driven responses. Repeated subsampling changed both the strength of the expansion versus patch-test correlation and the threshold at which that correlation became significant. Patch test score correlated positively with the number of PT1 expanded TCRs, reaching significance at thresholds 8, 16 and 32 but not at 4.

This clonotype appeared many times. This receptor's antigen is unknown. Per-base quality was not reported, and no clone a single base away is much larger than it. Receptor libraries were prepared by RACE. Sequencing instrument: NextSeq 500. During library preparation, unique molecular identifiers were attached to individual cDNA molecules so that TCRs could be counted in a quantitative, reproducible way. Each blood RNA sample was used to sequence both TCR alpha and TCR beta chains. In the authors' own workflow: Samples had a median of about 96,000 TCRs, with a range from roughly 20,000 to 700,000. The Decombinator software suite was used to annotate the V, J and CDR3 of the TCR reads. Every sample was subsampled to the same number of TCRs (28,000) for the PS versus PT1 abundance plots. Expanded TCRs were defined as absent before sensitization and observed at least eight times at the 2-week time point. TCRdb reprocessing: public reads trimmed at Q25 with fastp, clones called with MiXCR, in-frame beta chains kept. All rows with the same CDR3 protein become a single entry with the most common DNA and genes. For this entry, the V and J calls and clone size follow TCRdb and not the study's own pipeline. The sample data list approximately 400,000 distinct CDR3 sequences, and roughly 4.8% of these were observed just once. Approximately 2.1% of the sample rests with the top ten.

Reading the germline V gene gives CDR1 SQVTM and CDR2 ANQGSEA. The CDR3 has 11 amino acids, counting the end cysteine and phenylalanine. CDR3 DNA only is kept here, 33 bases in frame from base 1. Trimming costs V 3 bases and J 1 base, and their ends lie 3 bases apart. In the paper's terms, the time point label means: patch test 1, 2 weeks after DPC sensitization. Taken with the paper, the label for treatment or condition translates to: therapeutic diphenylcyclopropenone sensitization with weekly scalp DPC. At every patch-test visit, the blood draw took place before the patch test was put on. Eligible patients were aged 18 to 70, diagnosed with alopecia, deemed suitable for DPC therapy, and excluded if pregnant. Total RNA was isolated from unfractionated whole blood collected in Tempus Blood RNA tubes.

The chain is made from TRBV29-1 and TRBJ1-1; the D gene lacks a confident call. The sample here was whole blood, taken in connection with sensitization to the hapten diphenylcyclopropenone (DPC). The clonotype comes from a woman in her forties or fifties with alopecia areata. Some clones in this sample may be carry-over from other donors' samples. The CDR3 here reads CSVEWNTEAFF. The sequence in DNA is TGCAGCGTTGAGTGGAACACTGAAGCTTTCTTT.